These T cell receptor beta chains were read from a single sample in a study of T cells in localized non-small cell lung cancer. TCRdb keeps only in-frame clones here, not all; method: immunoSEQ multiplex PCR. The table records some 51,000 clones, roughly 85% of them present only once. This specimen consisted of peripheral blood, obtained before any cancer treatment. These receptors were obtained from a woman aged 35-75 years with stage I lung adenocarcinoma. CDR3s include the opening cysteine and the closing phenylalanine or tryptophan. D genes are given only for firm matches. Size is omitted from some rows. Given values are once, few, many or a class for expanded clones.

TRBV19	.	TRBJ1-6	once	14	CASSEGRYNSPLHF	TGTGCCAGTAGTGAGGGCAGATATAATTCACCCCTCCACTTT
TRBV6-5	TRBD1	TRBJ1-2	.	14	CASRDQGQGYGYTF	TGTGCCAGCAGGGACCAGGGACAGGGGTACGGCTACACCTTC
TRBV18	TRBD1	TRBJ1-5	.	15	CASSPWADRDQPQHF	TGTGCCAGCTCACCATGGGCGGACAGGGATCAGCCCCAGCATTTT
TRBV21-1	.	TRBJ1-1	.	14	CASSKAPLICEAFF	TGTGCCAGCAGCAAAGCCCCTCTTATTTGTGAAGCTTTCTTT
TRBV29-1	TRBD1	TRBJ1-2	.	14	CSVNQGRDSYGYTF	TGCAGCGTGAATCAGGGCAGGGACAGCTATGGCTACACCTTC
TRBV5-4	TRBD1	TRBJ1-1	.	15	CASSEQGRVNTEAFF	TGTGCCAGCAGCGAACAGGGGCGGGTGAACACTGAAGCTTTCTTT
TRBV28	.	TRBJ1-6	.	12	CASSGGNSPLHF	TGTGCCAGCAGCGGGGGTAATTCACCCCTCCACTTT
TRBV19	TRBD2	TRBJ2-5	.	15	CASSISLAGVGTQYF	TGTGCCAGTAGTATATCACTAGCGGGGGTTGGGACCCAGTACTTC
TRBV5-1	TRBD2	TRBJ2-3	.	18	CASSLGLAGALGTDTQYF	TGCGCCAGCAGCTTGGGACTAGCGGGGGCGTTGGGCACAGATACGCAGTATTTT
TRBV5-3	.	TRBJ2-5	.	14	CARSLGGTQETQYF	TGTGCCAGAAGCTTGGGGGGGACCCAAGAGACCCAGTACTTC
TRBV2	.	TRBJ1-3	.	14	CASTRTRSGNTIYF	TGTGCCAGCACCCGAACCAGATCTGGAAACACCATATATTTT
TRBV9	.	TRBJ2-3	.	16	CASSVGGPGGTDTQYF	TGTGCCAGCAGCGTAGGGGGGCCAGGTGGCACAGATACGCAGTATTTT
TRBV14	.	TRBJ1-2	.	14	CASSLERHNYGYTF	TGTGCCAGCAGTTTGGAGAGGCATAACTATGGCTACACCTTC
TRBV7-8	TRBD1	TRBJ1-5	.	15	CASSWTGGENQPQHF	TGTGCCAGCAGCTGGACAGGGGGCGAGAATCAGCCCCAGCATTTT
TRBV7-8	TRBD1	TRBJ1-1	.	14	CASSRRQGATEAFF	TGTGCCAGCAGCCGCCGACAGGGGGCCACTGAAGCTTTCTTT
TRBV11-2	.	TRBJ2-1	.	15	CASSLTGWGHNEQFF	TGTGCCAGCAGCTTAACGGGCTGGGGCCACAATGAGCAGTTCTTC
TRBV7-8	.	TRBJ2-3	.	13	CASKGRGADTQYF	TGTGCCAGCAAGGGCAGGGGGGCAGATACGCAGTATTTT
TRBV5-1	.	TRBJ1-4	.	14	CASSLSRGVDKLFF	TGCGCCAGCAGCTTGTCCAGGGGAGTAGATAAACTGTTTTTT
TRBV28	.	TRBJ2-2	few	15	CASNQGSQTTGELFF	TGTGCCAGCAATCAAGGCAGTCAGACCACCGGGGAGCTGTTTTTT
TRBV21-1	.	TRBJ1-3	.	18	CASSKAEAGAWSGNTIYF	TGTGCCAGCAGCAAAGCGGAGGCAGGAGCCTGGTCTGGAAACACCATATATTTT
TRBV25-1	TRBD1	TRBJ2-7	.	14	CASTGLTGLDEQYF	TGTGCCAGCACCGGTTTGACAGGGCTCGACGAGCAGTACTTC
TRBV30	.	TRBJ1-2	.	12	CAFFPAGNGYTF	TGTGCCTTCTTTCCCGCAGGGAACGGCTACACCTTC
TRBV5-5	.	TRBJ2-3	.	14	CASRLGLRTDTQYF	TGTGCCAGCAGACTAGGACTCCGCACAGATACGCAGTATTTT
TRBV7-2	.	TRBJ1-2	few	13	CASSLQVYNGYTF	TGTGCCAGCAGCCTGCAGGTGTATAATGGCTACACCTTC
TRBV2	TRBD2	TRBJ2-3	.	14	CASSTGTSPDTQYF	TGTGCCAGCAGTACCGGGACTAGCCCAGATACGCAGTATTTT
TRBV7-8	.	TRBJ1-1	.	13	CASSLRRNTEAFF	TGTGCCAGCAGCCTGCGTAGGAACACTGAAGCTTTCTTT
TRBV18	.	TRBJ2-1	.	13	CASSPVGKTEQFF	TGTGCCAGCTCACCGGTCGGGAAAACTGAGCAGTTCTTC
TRBV6-1	.	TRBJ2-1	.	14	CAAGRGRISYEQFF	TGTGCCGCCGGAAGGGGCCGGATTTCGTATGAGCAGTTCTTC
TRBV7-2	TRBD2	TRBJ2-4	.	19	CASSLFAGTSARAKNIQYF	TGTGCCAGCAGCTTATTCGCCGGGACTAGCGCTCGAGCCAAAAACATTCAGTACTTC
TRBV28	TRBD1	TRBJ2-2	.	15	CASSSGQGWIGELFF	TGTGCCAGCAGTTCGGGACAGGGTTGGATCGGGGAGCTGTTTTTT
TRBV5-6	.	TRBJ2-7	.	16	CASSRGASAGSYEQYF	TGTGCCAGCAGCCGGGGTGCGAGCGCCGGCTCCTACGAGCAGTACTTC
TRBV6-6	.	TRBJ2-3	.	14	CASSYPGVGDTQYF	TGTGCCAGCAGTTACCCCGGGGTTGGGGATACGCAGTATTTT
TRBV5-5	.	TRBJ1-1	.	15	CASSLLGHSNTEAFF	TGTGCCAGCAGCTTGTTAGGACACTCAAACACTGAAGCTTTCTTT
TRBV14	.	TRBJ2-5	.	15	CASSKPQGSRETQYF	TGTGCCAGCAGCAAGCCTCAGGGTTCCCGAGAGACCCAGTACTTC
TRBV19	.	TRBJ2-2	.	17	CASSIDVRGPGTGELFF	TGTGCCAGTAGTATAGATGTACGGGGGCCCGGCACCGGGGAGCTGTTTTTT